This T cell receptor (beta chain) was documented in a study of T cell changes during pregnancy in multiple sclerosis. This CDR3 is 17 amino acids long. Looked up from germline, CDR1 is MGHRA and CDR2 is YSYEKL. Trimming took off 3 bases at V and 2 bases at J, with 18 bases between the two ends. The data were produced by immunoSEQ multiplex PCR, yet TCRdb's version contains in-frame clones alone and is incomplete. The data hold some 79,000 clones, with about 89% observed a single time. This receptor was obtained from a female donor with multiple sclerosis, enrolled in a pregnancy study. The specimen was CD4+ T cells from peripheral blood mononuclear cells, collected in the second trimester of pregnancy. The chain uses TRBV4-1 and TRBJ2-3; D is possibly TRBD1 (5 bases). For the CDR3, the DNA is TGCGCCAGCAGCCATTCTAAAGGGGTTCTCATCACAGATACGCAGTATTTT. Encoded protein: CASSHSKGVLITDTQYF.